Listed here are 7 T cell receptor beta chains from one sample, sequenced in a study of T cell repertoires in cytomegalovirus infection. TCRdb processed the reads anew with MiXCR; each CDR3 protein has one entry. The sample lists 150,000 or so distinct CDR3 sequences; 20% to 25% were seen once. Source material: PBMCs. These receptors came from a human donor in good health (CMV status not recorded). Some clones in this sample may be carry-over from other donors' samples.

The chain is built from TRBV7-3 and TRBJ2-3; no definite D call. Looked up from germline, CDR1 is SGHTA and CDR2 is FQGTGA. The CDR3 spans 14 residues. Trimming removed 0 bases at V and 4 bases at J, with 8 bases between. The CDR3 coding sequence is TGTGCCAGCAGCTTAACTGCAGTTGCAGATACGCAGTATTTT. Translating it yields CASSLTAVADTQYF.

This clonotype was seen at least ten times. This CDR3 reads CASSSPTGVGTEAFF. The CDR3 DNA follows: TGTGCCAGCAGCTCCCCGACAGGGGTGGGCACTGAAGCTTTCTTT. The J gene is TRBJ1-1, the V gene TRBV7-2; 8 bases line up with TRBD1. Germline V gives CDR1 SGHTA, CDR2 FQGNSA. Trimming removed 4 bases from V and 4 bases from J; junction bases left unmatched: 8. CDR3 size: 15 residues.

This clonotype appeared once. A much bigger clone sits one base away, suggesting this may be a read error. The chain carries TRBV7-2 and TRBJ2-3; 10 positions match TRBD2. The V segment lost 1 base and the J segment 2 bases; nucleotides outside the gene matches: 6. The CDR3 sequence is 17 residues long. CDR1 and CDR2 (germline): SGHTA, FQGNSA. This chain's CDR3 is CASSLVSSGRATDTQYF. The CDR3 DNA follows: TGTGCCAGCAGCTTAGTGAGCAGCGGGAGGGCCACAGATACGCAGTATTTT. Based on the CDR3 plus reference TRBV7-2 and TRBJ2-3, the full variable domain is GAGVSQSPSNKVTEKGKDVELRCDPISGHTALYWYRQSLGQGLEFLIYFQGNSAPDKSGLPSDRFSAERTGGSVSTLTIQRTQQEDSAVYLCASSLVSSGRATDTQYFGPGTRLTVL.

This clonotype was picked up a small number of times. The chain has TRBV27 and TRBJ2-3, with TRBD1 matching over 7 bases. The CDR3 extends over 15 amino acids. The germline V gene encodes CDR1 MNHEY and CDR2 SMNVEV (reference sequence). V shed 8 bases, J shed 0 bases, and the junction held 8 bases outside the gene matches. CDR3 in DNA: TGTGCCAGCGCCGCCGACAGGGTTAGCACAGATACGCAGTATTTT. It codes for CASAADRVSTDTQYF.

This clonotype was found many times. The V call is TRBV28, the J call TRBJ2-3, with D perhaps matching TRBD1 (6 bases). This CDR3 has 15 amino acids. V was shortened by 5 bases and J by 10 bases, with 22 bases between the two germline ends. Germline CDR1 is MDHEN and CDR2 is SYDVKM. CDR3 region: CASSPNGAGPGAQYF. For the CDR3, the DNA is TGTGCCAGCAGTCCCAACGGGGCAGGCCCAGGGGCGCAGTATTTT.

The V gene is TRBV10-3, the J gene TRBJ2-7; a weak D match, TRBD2 (6 bases). V was pared by 10 bases and J by 4 bases, with 17 bases between. The CDR3 loop spans 13 amino acids. CDR1 is ENHRY, CDR2 SYGVKD, per germline. As DNA, the CDR3 is TGTGCCACCCGGGGAGGACAAACATACGAGCAGTACTTC. It yields the protein CATRGGQTYEQYF.

With regard to this clonotype: A much larger clonotype is one base distant, so this may be a read error. V usage is TRBV6-8 and J usage is TRBJ1-5; D ambiguous. V was trimmed by 8 bases and J by 3 bases, leaving 11 bases between them. Germline CDR1 MNHGY, CDR2 SAAAGT. The CDR3 length is 13 residues. The CDR3 sequence is CASWVNDNQPQHF. The CDR3, as DNA: TGTGCCAGCTGGGTCAATGACAATCAGCCCCAGCATTTT.